Sequencing of this T cell receptor beta chain was carried out in a study of OX40 agonist ivuxolimab in advanced cancers. Across the whole study: Every 2 weeks, ivuxolimab was infused into the patients intravenously at between 0.01 and 10 mg/kg.

Study-wide results and caveats: The 0.1-3.0 mg/kg partial responders had among the lowest clonal expansion.

Produced via immunoSEQ multiplex PCR; TCRdb's table is partial and in-frame only. The sample yields some 140,000 clones, about nine tenths seen once. CDR1 is MNHEY, CDR2 SVGAGI, per germline. CDR3 length equals 15 residues. V lost 4 bases to trimming and J lost 2 bases; unmatched junction nucleotides: 5. Remarks on this clone: Its matching antigen is unknown.

V gene TRBV6-5 combines with J gene TRBJ1-2; 9 nucleotides align to TRBD1. The sequence came from an adult with an advanced solid tumor such as melanoma, head and neck, liver or kidney cancer. This specimen consisted of CD4+ or CD8+ T cells sorted from blood, obtained in a trial of the OX40 agonist ivuxolimab. This chain's CDR3 is CASSLTGGVNYGYTF. DNA for the CDR3: TGTGCCAGCAGTTTGACAGGGGGTGTAAACTATGGCTACACCTTC.